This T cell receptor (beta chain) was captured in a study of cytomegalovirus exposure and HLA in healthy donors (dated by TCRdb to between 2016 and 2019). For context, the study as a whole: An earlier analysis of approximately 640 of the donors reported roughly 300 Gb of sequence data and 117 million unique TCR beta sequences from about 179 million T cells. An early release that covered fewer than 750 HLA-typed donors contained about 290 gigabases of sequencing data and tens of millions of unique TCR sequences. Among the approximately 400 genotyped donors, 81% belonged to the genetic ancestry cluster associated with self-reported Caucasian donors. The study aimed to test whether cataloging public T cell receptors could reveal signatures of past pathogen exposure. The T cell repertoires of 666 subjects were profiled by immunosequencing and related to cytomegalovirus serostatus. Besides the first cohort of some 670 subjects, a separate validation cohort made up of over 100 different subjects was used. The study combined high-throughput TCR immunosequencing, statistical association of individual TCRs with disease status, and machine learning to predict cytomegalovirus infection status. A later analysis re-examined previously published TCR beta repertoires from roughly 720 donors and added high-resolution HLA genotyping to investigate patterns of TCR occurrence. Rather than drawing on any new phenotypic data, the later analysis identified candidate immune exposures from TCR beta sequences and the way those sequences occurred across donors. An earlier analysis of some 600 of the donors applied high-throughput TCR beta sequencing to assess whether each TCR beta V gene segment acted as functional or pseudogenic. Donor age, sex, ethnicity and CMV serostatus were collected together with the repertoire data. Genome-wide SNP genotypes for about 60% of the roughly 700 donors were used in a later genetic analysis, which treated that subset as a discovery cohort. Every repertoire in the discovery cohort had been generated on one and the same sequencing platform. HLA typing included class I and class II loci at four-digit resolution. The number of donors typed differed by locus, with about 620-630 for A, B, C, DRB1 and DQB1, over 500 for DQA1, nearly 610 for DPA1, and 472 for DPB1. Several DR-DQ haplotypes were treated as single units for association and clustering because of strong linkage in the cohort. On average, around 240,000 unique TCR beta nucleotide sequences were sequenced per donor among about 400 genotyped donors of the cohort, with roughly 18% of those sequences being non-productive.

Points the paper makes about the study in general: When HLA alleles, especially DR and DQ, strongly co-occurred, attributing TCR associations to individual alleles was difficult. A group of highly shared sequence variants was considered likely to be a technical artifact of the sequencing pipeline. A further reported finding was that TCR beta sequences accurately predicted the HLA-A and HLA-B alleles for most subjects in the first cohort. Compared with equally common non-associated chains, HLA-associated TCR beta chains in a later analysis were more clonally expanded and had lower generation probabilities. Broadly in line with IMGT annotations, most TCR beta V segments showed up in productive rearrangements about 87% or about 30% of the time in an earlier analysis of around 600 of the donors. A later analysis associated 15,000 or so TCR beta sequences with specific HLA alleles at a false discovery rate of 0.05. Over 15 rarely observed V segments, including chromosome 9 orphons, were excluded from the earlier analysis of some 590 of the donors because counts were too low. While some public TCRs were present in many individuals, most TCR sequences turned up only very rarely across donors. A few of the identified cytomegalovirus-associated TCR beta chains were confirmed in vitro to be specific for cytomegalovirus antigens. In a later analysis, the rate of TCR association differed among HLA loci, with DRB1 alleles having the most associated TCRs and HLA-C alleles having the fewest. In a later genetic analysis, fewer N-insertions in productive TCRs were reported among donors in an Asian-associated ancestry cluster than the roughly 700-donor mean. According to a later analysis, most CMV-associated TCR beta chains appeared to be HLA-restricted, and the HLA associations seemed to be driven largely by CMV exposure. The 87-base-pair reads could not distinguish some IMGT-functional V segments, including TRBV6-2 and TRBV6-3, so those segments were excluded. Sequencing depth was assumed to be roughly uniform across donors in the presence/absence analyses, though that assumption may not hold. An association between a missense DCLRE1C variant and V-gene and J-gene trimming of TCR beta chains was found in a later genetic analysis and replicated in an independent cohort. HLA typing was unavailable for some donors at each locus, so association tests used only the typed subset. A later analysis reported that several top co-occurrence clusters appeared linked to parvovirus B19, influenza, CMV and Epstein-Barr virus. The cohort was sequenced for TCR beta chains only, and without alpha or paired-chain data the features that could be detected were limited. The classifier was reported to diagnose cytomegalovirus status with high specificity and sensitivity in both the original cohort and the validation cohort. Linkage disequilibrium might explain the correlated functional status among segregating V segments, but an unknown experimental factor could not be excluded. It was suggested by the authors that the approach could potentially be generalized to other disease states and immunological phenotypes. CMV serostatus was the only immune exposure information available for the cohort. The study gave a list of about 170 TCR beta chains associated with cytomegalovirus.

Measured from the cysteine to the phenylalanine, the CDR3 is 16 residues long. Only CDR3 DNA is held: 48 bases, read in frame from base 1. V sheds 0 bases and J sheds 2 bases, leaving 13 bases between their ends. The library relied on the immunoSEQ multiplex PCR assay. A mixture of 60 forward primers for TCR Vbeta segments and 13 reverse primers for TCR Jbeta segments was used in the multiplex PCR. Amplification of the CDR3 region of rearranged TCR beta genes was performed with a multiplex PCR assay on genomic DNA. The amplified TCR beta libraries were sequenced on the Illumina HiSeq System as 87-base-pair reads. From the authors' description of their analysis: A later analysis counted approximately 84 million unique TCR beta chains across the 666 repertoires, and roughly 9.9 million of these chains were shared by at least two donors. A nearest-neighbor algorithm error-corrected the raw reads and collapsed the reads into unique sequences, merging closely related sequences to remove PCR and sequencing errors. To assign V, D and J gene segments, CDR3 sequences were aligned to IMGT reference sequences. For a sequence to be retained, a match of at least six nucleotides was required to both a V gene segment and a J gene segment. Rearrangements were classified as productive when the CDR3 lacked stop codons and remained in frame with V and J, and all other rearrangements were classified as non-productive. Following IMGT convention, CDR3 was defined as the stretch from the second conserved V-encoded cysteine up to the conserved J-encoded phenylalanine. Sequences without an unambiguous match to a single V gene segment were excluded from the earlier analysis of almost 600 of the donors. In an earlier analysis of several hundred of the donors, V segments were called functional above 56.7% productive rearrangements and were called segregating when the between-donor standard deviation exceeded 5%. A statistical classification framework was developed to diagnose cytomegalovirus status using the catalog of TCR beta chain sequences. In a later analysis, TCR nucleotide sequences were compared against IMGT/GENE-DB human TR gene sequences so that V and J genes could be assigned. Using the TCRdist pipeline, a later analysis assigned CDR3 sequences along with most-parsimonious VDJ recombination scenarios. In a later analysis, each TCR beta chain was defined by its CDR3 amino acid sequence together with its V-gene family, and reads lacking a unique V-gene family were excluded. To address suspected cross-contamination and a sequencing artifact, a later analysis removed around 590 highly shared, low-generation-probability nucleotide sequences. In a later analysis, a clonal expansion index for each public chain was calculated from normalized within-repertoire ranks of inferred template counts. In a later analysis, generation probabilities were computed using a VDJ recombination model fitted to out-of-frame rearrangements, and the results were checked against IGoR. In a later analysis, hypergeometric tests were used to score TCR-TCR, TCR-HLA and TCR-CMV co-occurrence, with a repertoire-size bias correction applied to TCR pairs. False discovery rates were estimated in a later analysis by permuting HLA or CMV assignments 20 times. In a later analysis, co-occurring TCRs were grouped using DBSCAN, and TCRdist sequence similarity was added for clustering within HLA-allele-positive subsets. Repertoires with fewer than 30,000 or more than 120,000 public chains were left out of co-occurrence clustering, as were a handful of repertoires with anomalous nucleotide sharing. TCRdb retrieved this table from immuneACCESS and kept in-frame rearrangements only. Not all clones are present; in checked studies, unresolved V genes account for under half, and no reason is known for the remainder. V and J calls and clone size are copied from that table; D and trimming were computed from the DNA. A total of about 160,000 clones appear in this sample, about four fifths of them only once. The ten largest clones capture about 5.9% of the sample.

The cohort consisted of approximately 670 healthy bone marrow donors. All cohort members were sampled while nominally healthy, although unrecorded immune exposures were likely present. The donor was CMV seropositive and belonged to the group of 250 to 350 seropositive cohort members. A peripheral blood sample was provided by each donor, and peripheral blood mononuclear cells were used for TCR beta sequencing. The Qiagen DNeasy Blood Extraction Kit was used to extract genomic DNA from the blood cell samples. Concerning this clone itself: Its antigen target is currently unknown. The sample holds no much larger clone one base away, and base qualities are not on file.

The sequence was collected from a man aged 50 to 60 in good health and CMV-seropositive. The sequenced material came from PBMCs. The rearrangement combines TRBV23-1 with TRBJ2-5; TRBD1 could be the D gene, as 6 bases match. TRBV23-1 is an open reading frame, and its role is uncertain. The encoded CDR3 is CASSQSRTEKQETQYF. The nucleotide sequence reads TGCGCCAGCAGTCAATCTAGGACAGAGAAACAAGAGACCCAGTACTTC.